This T cell receptor beta chain was observed in a study of blood T cell repertoires in COVID-19. Original processing methods: Amplification with reference gene primers provided the estimates of nucleated cell counts. The protocol was immunoSEQ multiplex PCR, while the TCRdb copy is restricted to in-frame clones and leaves out a portion. Clone size and the V and J calls come from that table; the DNA yielded D and trimming. Altogether about 200,000 clones are present, more than 75% being singletons, with the ten largest covering 7.5% to 9.5%. Between the trimmed V and J ends, which lost 7 bases and 3 bases, there was a span of 10 bases. This CDR3 has 13 residues. Germline CDR1 is MNHEY and CDR2 is SVGAGI.

This TCR came from a woman older than 75 with COVID-19, enrolled during active disease. Sequencing used peripheral blood. V is TRBV6-5 and J is TRBJ2-1; no firm D call. The CDR3 DNA reads TGTGCCAGCACCGTTTCTTTCTACAATGAGCAGTTCTTC. This gives the protein CASTVSFYNEQFF.